These 5 T cell receptor beta chains originate from one sample sequenced in a study of technical replicates of blood from several donors. Assay: immunoSEQ multiplex PCR; the TCRdb copy retains only in-frame clones and omits some. The sample records 13,000 to 15,000 clones, roughly 80% being singletons. The sample comprised PBMCs. The receptors come from a human donor in good health.

CDR3 amino acids: CASSSSRRVHEQYF. The CDR3 DNA follows: TGCGCCAGCAGCTCATCTAGGAGGGTCCACGAGCAGTACTTC. The chain combines TRBV5-1 with TRBJ2-7, with a weak D call TRBD2 (6 bases). Germline V gene sequence: CDR1 SGHRS, CDR2 YFSETQ. This CDR3 is 14 amino acids long. V lost 3 bases and J 5 bases, leaving 15 bases between the germline ends. Based on the CDR3 plus reference TRBV5-1 and TRBJ2-7, the full variable domain is KAGVTQTPRYLIKTRGQQVTLSCSPISGHRSVSWYQQTPGQGLQFLFEYFSETQRNKGNFPGRFSGRQFSNSRSEMNVSTLELGDSALYLCASSSSRRVHEQYFGPGTRLTVT.

V usage is TRBV9 and J usage is TRBJ2-7; D call uncertain. V was clipped by 2 bases and J by 2 bases, with 14 bases between them. CDR1 SGDLS and CDR2 YYNGEE come from the germline V gene. The CDR3 consists of 15 residues. The CDR3 region is CASSVAPDSPYEQYF. The CDR3 DNA sequence: TGTGCCAGCAGCGTGGCCCCTGACTCTCCCTACGAGCAGTACTTC.

The chain couples TRBV5-1 to TRBJ2-7, with D tentatively TRBD2 (6 bases). Trimming pared 4 bases from V and 4 bases from J, leaving 18 bases between. Germline loops: CDR1 SGHRS, CDR2 YFSETQ. The length of the CDR3 is 15 residues. CDR3 DNA: TGCGCCAGCAGCCCCCCGGGGACTCCCTTATACGAGCAGTACTTC. Protein product: CASSPPGTPLYEQYF.

The chain links TRBV6-1 to TRBJ2-1; 9 nucleotides line up with TRBD2. Germline-derived CDR1 and CDR2 are MNHNS and SASEGT. J gave up 4 bases and V 4 bases, and 11 bases lay outside the gene matches. This CDR3 region has 17 residues. In DNA, the CDR3 is TGTGCCAGCAGTGCCTCCCGGGGGCGGGAGGGATACAATGAGCAGTTCTTC. It translates to CASSASRGREGYNEQFF.

The rearrangement uses TRBV19 and TRBJ2-1; 9 bases are a match to TRBD1. This CDR3 is 15 amino acids long. Germline CDR1 is LNHDA and CDR2 is SQIVND (reference sequence). The V gene end was trimmed by 8 bases and the J gene end by 1 base; junction bases not matched to a gene: 6. The CDR3 bases are TGTGCCAGTCGTCGGGACAGGGAATCCTACAATGAGCAGTTCTTC. Translating gives CASRRDRESYNEQFF. Using reference TRBV19 and TRBJ2-1 for the parts outside the CDR3, the full variable domain is DGGITQSPKYLFRKEGQNVTLSCEQNLNHDAMYWYRQDPGQGLRLIYYSQIVNDFQKGDIAEGYSVSREKKESFPLTVTSAQKNPTAFYLCASRRDRESYNEQFFGPGTRLTVL.